This section outlines one T cell receptor (beta chain) sequence together with its context. Its antigen is not known. The data derive from a study of T cells after yellow fever vaccination. Study observations and caveats: Some clonotypes, a small share, were shared between CD4 and CD8 compartments. Although the secondary response was weaker, it peaked faster, at day 5 versus 15. Primary-vaccination clones mostly resurfaced post-booster (just under 98% CD4, approximately 89% CD8).

With V trimmed by 6 bases and J by 7 bases, 10 bases remained unmatched. The CDR3 spans 13 residues. Germline CDR1 reads DFQATT; CDR2 reads SNEGSKA (reference sequence). They built TCR cDNA with 5'RACE template switching, a step that put in a universal primer site and UMIs. TCRdb re-called the 5' RACE reads through MiXCR, storing one row per CDR3 protein. This table has 200,000 to 300,000 distinct CDR3 sequences, over 10% appearing once. The rearrangement uses TRBV20-1 and TRBJ1-1, with TRBD1 matching 8 bases. Sequencing was performed on CD4+ T cells sorted from PBMCs, taken 45 days after the yellow fever booster vaccination. The sequence came from a young man who received the YFV17D yellow fever vaccine. The CDR3, as DNA: TGCAGTGCAAGGACGACAGGGGCTGGTGAAGCTTTCTTT. Protein: CSARTTGAGEAFF.